The T cell receptor beta chain described here comes from a study of shared clonotypes between healthy human individuals. Some clones are missing from TCRdb's copy, which holds only in-frame ones; the method was immunoSEQ multiplex PCR. The sample has roughly 2 million clones; 85% to 95% are singletons. This clone was recorded only once. What it binds is unknown. Whole-study results and caveats: What naive subsets generally showed was a larger estimated richness than memory subsets showed.

The sample comprised naive CD4+ T cells sorted from blood. Sample subset: CD45RA+ positively selected. This TCR derives from a man younger than 30 in good health.

This CDR3 reads CASRSGGHGYTF. The DNA of the CDR3 is TGTGCCAGCAGATCAGGGGGCCATGGCTACACCTTC. This chain uses TRBV2 with TRBJ1-2, with 8 bases aligning to TRBD1. CDR1 is SNHLY, CDR2 FYNNEI, per germline. This CDR3 has 12 amino acids. Unmatched junction bases numbered 3, after V lost 6 bases and J lost 6 bases.